This T cell receptor (beta chain) is drawn from a study of CD8+ T cells in alopecia areata. After isolation, RNA underwent reverse transcription to generate cDNA as the sequencing template. The table came from immunoSEQ multiplex PCR; TCRdb's copy has only in-frame clones and leaves some out. The table has approximately 110,000 clones, roughly three fifths seen once. The sample's treatment: oral pan-JAK inhibitor, 5-10 mg twice daily. This TCR was recovered from a human donor with alopecia areata. The source was CD4+ T cells sorted from blood, collected at week 24, from a patient treated with tofacitinib.

The chain's CDR3 is CASSYTNKGVGLEQYF. CDR3 nucleotides: TGTGCCAGCAGTTACACTAACAAGGGCGTCGGGCTCGAGCAGTACTTC. The chain carries TRBV6-5 and TRBJ2-7; no firm D call. Germline V lookup: CDR1 MNHEY, CDR2 SVGAGI. This CDR3 contains 16 residues. Trimming stripped 2 bases from V and 6 bases from J, with 20 bases between.